The 10 T cell receptor beta chains in this list originate from one sample, sequenced in a study of blood T cells in healthy people across ages. PCR was performed a second time for 7 to 11 cycles using a sample-barcoded 5' primer and a J-beta primer mix. TCRdb used MiXCR to reprocess the 5' RACE reads, holding one entry per CDR3 protein. The data hold hundreds of thousands of distinct CDR3 sequences, with about 45% observed a single time. The specimen was blood. These receptors all stem from a man aged 80 or over in good health.

This clonotype was seen only a few times. This sequence joins TRBV9 and TRBJ1-1; D gene uncertain. The ends were cut back, 2 bases at V and 2 bases at J, with 7 bases in the middle. Germline CDR1 SGDLS, CDR2 YYNGEE. The CDR3 is 13 residues long. The CDR3 here is CASSVDGNTEAFF. The DNA for the CDR3 is TGTGCCAGCAGCGTTGACGGCAACACTGAAGCTTTCTTT.

A few counts support this clonotype. V and J are TRBV10-3 and TRBJ2-7; 12 nucleotides line up with TRBD2. The J call may be wrong; the DNA end is better matched by TRBJ2-4. The CDR3 has 13 amino acids. Germline CDR1 and CDR2: ENHRY and SYGVKD. CDR3 region: CATSGTSGNIQYF. For the CDR3, the DNA is TGTGCCACCTCCGGGACTAGCGGGAACATTCAGTACTTC.

The J gene is TRBJ2-1, the V gene TRBV18; D is unclear. The CDR3 runs to 14 residues. Looked up from germline, CDR1 is KGHSH and CDR2 is LQKENI. The V gene lost 0 bases and the J gene lost 3 bases, with 6 bases spanning the gap. CDR3 in DNA: TGTGCCAGCTCACCACCGAGGAACTACAATGAGCAGTTCTTC. Translated, it gives CASSPPRNYNEQFF.

The chain uses TRBV24-1 and TRBJ2-5, with a possible D match to TRBD2 (6 bases). Germline-derived CDR1 and CDR2 are KGHDR and SFDVKD. This CDR3 contains 14 residues. V was trimmed by 4 bases and J by 1 base, leaving 9 bases between them. CDR3 DNA: TGTGCCACCAGTGAATCGGGACTCCAAGAGACCCAGTACTTC. This translates into CATSESGLQETQYF.

This clonotype was picked up many times. The chain is built from TRBV20-1 and TRBJ2-3; no definite D call. V was trimmed by 3 bases and J by 0 bases, leaving 4 bases between them. CDR1 and CDR2 from the germline V gene are DFQATT and SNEGSKA (reference sequence). The CDR3 consists of 12 residues. DNA for the CDR3: TGCAGTGCTAGCGGGAGCACAGATACGCAGTATTTT. This sequence encodes CSASGSTDTQYF.

This chain links TRBV3-1 with TRBJ2-2, with 8 bases lining up with TRBD1. This CDR3 contains 15 residues. Trimming cost V 8 bases and J 5 bases; bases outside gene matches: 10. The germline CDR1 and CDR2 sequences are LGHDT and YNNKEL (reference sequence). CDR3 nucleotide sequence: TGTGCCAGCCCAGGGGGCAGGACACAAACCGGGGAGCTGTTTTTT. It specifies CASPGGRTQTGELFF.

The V and J genes are TRBV28 and TRBJ2-7; D unclear. CDR1 and CDR2 from the germline V gene are MDHEN and SYDVKM. CDR3 length: 15 residues. V was cut by 5 bases and J by 2 bases, with 16 bases left in between. The CDR3 nucleotides read TGTGCCAGCAGTCCCCGAAGGATGTACCCCTACGAGCAGTACTTC. This encodes CASSPRRMYPYEQYF.

Regarding this clonotype: With a much larger clone just one base away, this may be a read error. This chain links TRBV5-6 with TRBJ2-1; D may be TRBD1 (6 bases). With 4 bases removed from V and 0 bases from J, the gap between germline ends came to 11 bases. Germline CDR1 reads SGHDT; CDR2 reads YYEEEE. The CDR3 runs 15 residues. The CDR3 spells CASSLQDSSYNEQFF. The CDR3 nucleotides read TGTGCCAGCAGCCTCCAGGACAGCTCCTACAATGAGCAGTTCTTC.

V is TRBV15 and J is TRBJ2-5; no reliable D call. The end of the DNA is better explained by TRBJ2-7, so the J call may be wrong. The CDR3 loop spans 13 amino acids. The germline CDR1 and CDR2 sequences are LNHNV and YYDKDF (reference sequence). The CDR3 here is CATSRGDTYEQYF. Here the CDR3 DNA reads TGTGCCACCAGCAGAGGTGATACCTACGAGCAGTACTTC.

With respect to this clonotype: Its ends do not fully match the called genes, so a read error is possible. The chain has TRBV5-5 and TRBJ1-6, with a weak D call TRBD1 (5 bases). The V gene's germline CDR1 is SGHKS and CDR2 YYEKEE (reference sequence). This CDR3 is built from 14 residues. CDR3 sequence (DNA): TGTGCCAGCAGCCCATTGGACAATAATTCACCCCCCCACTTT. Translation gives CASSPLDNNSPPHF.